Below are 12 T cell receptor beta chains sequenced from a single sample in a study of blood T cells in healthy people across ages. Using a J-beta primer mix together with a sample-barcoded 5' primer, a second PCR was run for roughly 6 to 12 cycles. From the 5' RACE reads, TCRdb called clonotypes with MiXCR, one entry per CDR3 protein. Of about 640,000 distinct CDR3 sequences in the sample, approximately 59% were seen once. The sample comprised blood. Every receptor here comes from a man aged 60-69 years in good health.

V usage is TRBV6-6 and J usage is TRBJ2-7, with D unresolved. The J call may not be correct, given that the DNA end is closer to TRBJ2-1. There are 14 residues in the CDR3. Germline V gives CDR1 MNHNY, CDR2 SVGAGI (reference sequence). CDR3 loop: CASSYSKVNDEQFF. The CDR3 DNA is TGTGCCAGCAGTTACTCCAAGGTCAACGATGAGCAGTTCTTC.

The chain recombines TRBV4-2 with TRBJ2-2, with 7 bases that match TRBD1. The junction had 5 bases not matched to a gene; V was cut back by 6 bases and J by 4 bases. The CDR3 loop spans 14 amino acids. In germline, CDR1 is LGHNA, CDR2 YNFKEQ. Here the CDR3 reads CASSPTGSTGELFF. CDR3 DNA sequence: TGTGCCAGCAGTCCGACAGGGAGCACCGGGGAGCTGTTTTTT.

V and J are TRBV6-6 and TRBJ1-2; D gene uncertain. The CDR3 spans 12 residues. The germline V gene encodes CDR1 MNHNY and CDR2 SVGAGI (reference sequence). V lost 2 bases, J lost 13 bases, and 14 bases lay in between. This chain's CDR3 is CASSYTSGDSTF. The CDR3 DNA follows: TGTGCCAGCAGTTACACGAGCGGTGATTCCACCTTC.

The chain links TRBV3-1 to TRBJ2-4, with 13 bases matching TRBD2. This CDR3 has 15 amino acids. After removal of 1 base from V and 13 bases from J, the junction contained 7 bases not matched to a gene. Germline CDR1 and CDR2: LGHDT and YNNKEL (reference sequence). CDR3 sequence reads: CASSQGLAGGFEQYF. Here the CDR3 DNA reads TGTGCCAGCAGCCAAGGACTAGCGGGGGGTTTTGAGCAGTACTTC.

This rearrangement joins TRBV20-1 to TRBJ2-3; maybe TRBD1 (5 bases). V was trimmed by 0 bases and J by 6 bases, leaving 13 bases between them. The germline V gene encodes CDR1 DFQATT and CDR2 SNEGSKA (reference sequence). The CDR3 is made up of 14 amino acids. The CDR3 DNA follows: TGCAGTGCTAGAGATCTCCAGGGTTGGGATACGCAGTATTTT. Protein sequence: CSARDLQGWDTQYF.

This clonotype was seen a handful of times. The chain has TRBV7-2 and TRBJ2-1, with 7 bases lining up with TRBD1. Germline V gene lookup returns CDR1 SGHTA and CDR2 FQGNSA. This CDR3 is 19 amino acids long. V shed 4 bases, J shed 4 bases, and the junction held 19 bases outside the gene matches. This CDR3 is CASSSHGQDRVRGYNEQFF. The CDR3 DNA is TGTGCCAGCAGCTCCCACGGACAAGACAGGGTCAGGGGTTACAATGAGCAGTTCTTC.

A remark on this clonotype: Being one base from a much bigger clone, this may be a read error. V gene TRBV3-1 combines with J gene TRBJ2-3; weak D call: TRBD2 (5 bases). There are 13 residues in the CDR3. Germline V gene data show CDR1 as LGHDT and CDR2 as YNNKEL (reference sequence). V dropped 3 bases and J dropped 8 bases, with 12 bases sitting between them. CDR3 loop: CASSHYLGGTQYF. The CDR3 region has the DNA TGTGCCAGCAGCCATTATTTAGGAGGTACGCAGTATTTT.

The CDR3 DNA follows: TGTGCCATCAGTGATATAGCGGGGGACCGAGAGACCCAGTACTTC. It codes for CAISDIAGDRETQYF. This sequence joins TRBV10-3 and TRBJ2-5, with 9 bases that match TRBD2. This CDR3 spans 15 amino acids. Germline lookup yields CDR1 ENHRY and CDR2 SYGVKD. V was pared by 3 bases and J by 4 bases, with 6 bases of the junction left unmatched.

The CDR3 is CASSLGSYNVLTF. CDR3 sequence (DNA): TGTGCCAGCAGCTTAGGATCATACAACGTCCTGACTTTC. V gene TRBV28 combines with J gene TRBJ2-6; D not resolved. This CDR3 is built from 13 residues. From germline, CDR1 is MDHEN and CDR2 SYDVKM. V was shortened by 6 bases and J by 9 bases, with 12 bases between the two germline ends. Together with reference TRBV28 and TRBJ2-6, the CDR3 gives the full variable domain: DVKVTQSSRYLVKRTGEKVFLECVQDMDHENMFWYRQDPGLGLRLIYFSYDVKMKEKGDIPEGYSVSREKKERFSLILESASTNQTSMYLCASSLGSYNVLTFGAGSRLTVL.

This clonotype was observed once. The chain links TRBV18 to TRBJ2-1; the D gene is possibly TRBD2 (6 bases). Per germline, CDR1 KGHSH and CDR2 LQKENI. This CDR3 contains 17 residues. The V and J ends lost 3 bases and 0 bases respectively, with 15 bases between them. In DNA, the CDR3 is TGTGCCAGCTCACCCCCCGGAGGGCAGAGCTCCTACAATGAGCAGTTCTTC. Protein product: CASSPPGGQSSYNEQFF.

V usage is TRBV27 and J usage is TRBJ1-2, with a possible D match to TRBD1 (6 bases). CDR3 size: 15 residues. Germline assignment: CDR1 MNHEY and CDR2 SMNVEV (reference sequence). Trimming removed 6 bases from V and 5 bases from J, with 19 bases in between. The CDR3 region is CASSSAGGGGYGYTF. In nucleotides, the CDR3 is TGTGCCAGCAGCAGCGCAGGCGGAGGGGGGTATGGCTACACCTTC.

By sample share, this clonotype is medium-sized (0.01 to 0.1%). V usage is TRBV29-1 and J usage is TRBJ2-5, with 9 bases identical to TRBD2. Losses at the gene ends were 6 bases for V and 5 bases for J; bases not matched to a gene: 13. Looked up from germline, CDR1 is SQVTM and CDR2 is ANQGSEA. CDR3 length: 15 residues. The CDR3 is CSVKRTSDPQETQYF. CDR3 nucleotide sequence: TGCAGCGTCAAGCGGACTAGCGATCCACAGGAGACCCAGTACTTC.